Below are 7 T cell receptor beta chains sequenced from a single sample in a study of shared clonotypes between healthy human individuals. Sequenced by immunoSEQ multiplex PCR; TCRdb stores in-frame clones only, minus some. The sample holds millions of clones, just over 90% seen once. The sample comprised naive CD4+ T cells from PBMCs. The subset was: CD45RA+ positively selected. These receptors were obtained from a young man in good health. Some clones in this sample may be carry-over from other donors' samples.

Regarding this clone: Other nucleotide sequences in the sample specify the same CDR3. J is TRBJ1-1 and V is TRBV5-4, with D hard to call. Trimming took off 1 base at V and 1 base at J, with 5 bases between the two ends. This CDR3 is 13 amino acids long. Germline CDR1 is SGHNT and CDR2 is YYREEE (reference sequence). The CDR3 reads CASSLSANTEAFF. The DNA for the CDR3 is TGTGCCAGCAGCTTGTCCGCGAACACTGAAGCTTTCTTT. Combining the CDR3 with reference TRBV5-4 and TRBJ1-1 gives the whole variable domain ETGVTQSPTHLIKTRGQQVTLRCSSQSGHNTVSWYQQALGQGPQFIFQYYREEENGRGNFPPRFSGLQFPNYSSELNVNALELDDSALYLCASSLSANTEAFFGQGTRLTVV.

The table lists this clone with a few counts. The sample contains more than one DNA sequence encoding this CDR3. The chain joins TRBV29-1 to TRBJ1-1; D gene unclear. The CDR3 has 13 residues. Trimming shortened V by 3 bases and J by 1 base, and 9 bases separated the two germline ends. CDR1 is SQVTM and CDR2 is ANQGSEA in the germline V gene. In DNA, the CDR3 is TGCAGCGTTGAGGGCCAAACGAACACTGAAGCTTTCTTT. It codes for CSVEGQTNTEAFF. Looking up the rest from reference TRBV29-1 and TRBJ1-1 gives the full variable domain: SAVISQKPSRDICQRGTSLTIQCQVDSQVTMMFWYRQQPGQSLTLIATANQGSEATYESGFVIDKFPISRPNLTFSTLTVSNMSPEDSSIYLCSVEGQTNTEAFFGQGTRLTVV.

A remark on this clone: In the same sample, other DNA sequences code for this CDR3. This sequence joins TRBV20-1 and TRBJ1-2, with no clear D. The CDR3 extends over 11 amino acids. V lost 2 bases and J 4 bases, leaving 5 bases between the germline ends. Germline values: CDR1 DFQATT, CDR2 SNEGSKA (reference sequence). As DNA, the CDR3 is TGCAGTGCTAGAACGGGCTATGGCTACACCTTC. This sequence encodes CSARTGYGYTF.

The chain carries TRBV19 and TRBJ1-1; 10 bases align to TRBD1. The CDR3 is made up of 17 amino acids. Trimming removed 3 bases from V and 4 bases from J; junction bases left unmatched: 11. Germline values: CDR1 LNHDA, CDR2 SQIVND (reference sequence). The CDR3 loop is CASSMFRGTGVSTEAFF. In DNA form, the CDR3 reads TGTGCCAGTAGTATGTTTAGAGGGACAGGGGTGAGCACTGAAGCTTTCTTT.

This chain links TRBV5-5 with TRBJ2-5; TRBD2 matches 7 bases. This CDR3 is built from 16 residues. Trimming took 4 bases from V and 1 from J; bases not matched to a gene: 10. Germline assignment: CDR1 SGHKS and CDR2 YYEKEE (reference sequence). The CDR3 is CASSPGLADFQETQYF. Here the CDR3 DNA reads TGTGCCAGCAGCCCCGGGCTAGCGGACTTCCAAGAGACCCAGTACTTC.

A note on this clone: This sample includes further DNA sequences coding for the same CDR3. The CDR3 loop is CSVRGPTDTQYF. The CDR3 nucleotides read TGCAGCGTTCGGGGCCCGACAGATACGCAGTATTTT. The chain couples TRBV29-1 to TRBJ2-3, with D possibly being TRBD1 or TRBD2 (5 bases each). The length of the CDR3 is 12 residues. Between the trimmed V and J ends, which lost 5 bases and 3 bases, there was a span of 9 bases. The germline gives CDR1 SQVTM, CDR2 ANQGSEA.

V usage is TRBV30 and J usage is TRBJ2-7; D perhaps matches TRBD2 (6 bases). CDR1 GTSNPN and CDR2 SVGIG come from the germline V gene (reference sequence). This CDR3 has 14 amino acids. The germline V and J ends were trimmed by 1 base and 0 bases, with 10 bases remaining between them. The CDR3 loop reads CAWSGGGDSYEQYF. The CDR3 nucleotides are TGTGCCTGGAGTGGAGGCGGGGACTCCTACGAGCAGTACTTC.